This is a list of T cell receptor beta chains from one sample in a study of Ad26.COV2.S vaccination and SARS-CoV-2 variants. The table came from immunoSEQ multiplex PCR; TCRdb's copy has only in-frame clones and leaves some out. Counted here are 500,000 or so clones, approximately 92% occurring once; the ten biggest clones make up 2.5% to 3%. Specimen: peripheral blood, collected in a trial of Ad26.COV2.S vaccine versus placebo. Receptors were obtained from a person between 18 and 59 years old who received the Ad26.COV2.S COVID-19 vaccine or a placebo. Both conserved end residues are part of each CDR3. A D gene is named only where the DNA matches it firmly. The size field is filled for only some rows; it gives once, few, many or a size class.

TRBJ2-3,TRBV11-3,.,.,CASSLDFIFDGSTDTQYF,TGTGCCAGCAGCTTAGATTTCATCTTTGACGGAAGCACAGATACGCAGTATTTT
TRBJ2-1,TRBV5-1,.,.,CASSLEGEEYNEQFF,TGCGCCAGCAGCTTGGAAGGGGAGGAGTACAATGAGCAGTTCTTC
TRBJ2-3,TRBV30,.,.,CAWSVADGADTQYF,TGTGCCTGGAGTGTAGCTGACGGGGCAGATACGCAGTATTTT
TRBJ1-2,TRBV6-5,once,.,CASSRPHRDGYTF,TGTGCCAGCAGCCGACCCCACAGGGATGGCTACACCTTC
TRBJ2-3,TRBV24-1,.,TRBD2,CATSAGTSGRGTDTQYF,TGTGCCACCAGTGCCGGGACTAGCGGGAGAGGGACAGATACGCAGTATTTT
TRBJ1-2,TRBV5-8,.,TRBD1,CASSDFPGQGRFHGYTF,TGTGCCAGCAGCGACTTCCCCGGACAGGGGAGGTTTCATGGCTACACCTTC
TRBJ1-1,TRBV4-3,.,TRBD1,CASSQMTGANTEAFF,TGCGCCAGCAGCCAGATGACAGGGGCGAACACTGAAGCTTTCTTT
TRBJ1-2,TRBV6-5,.,.,CASSYSFRLYGYTF,TGTGCCAGCAGTTACTCGTTCCGGCTCTATGGCTACACCTTC
TRBJ1-6,TRBV6-5,.,TRBD1,CASRQGADSPLHF,TGTGCCAGCAGACAGGGGGCTGATTCACCCCTCCACTTT
TRBJ2-5,TRBV5-1,.,TRBD1,CASSLGQGQETQYF,TGCGCCAGCAGCTTGGGACAGGGCCAAGAGACCCAGTACTTC
TRBJ2-3,TRBV3-1/TRBV3-2,.,TRBD2,CASSQSGLAGLADTQYF,TGTGCCAGCAGCCAATCCGGACTAGCGGGGCTGGCAGATACGCAGTATTTT
TRBJ2-3,TRBV5-4,.,TRBD2,CASSLEVSGRGADTQYF,TGTGCCAGCAGCTTGGAGGTTTCCGGGAGGGGGGCAGATACGCAGTATTTT
TRBJ2-2,TRBV5-8,.,TRBD2,CASSLAGLADTGELFF,TGTGCCAGCAGCTTGGCGGGACTAGCGGACACCGGGGAGCTGTTTTTT